One sample yielded the 29 T cell receptor beta chains listed below, sequenced in a study of beta chain features in type 1 diabetes. Overall study results and limits: Among all four CD4+ subsets, Type 1 diabetes patients had TCRB CDR3s that were moderately but significantly shorter.

Of the isolated RNA, all was reverse transcribed, and so the sequenced material was expressed TCRB transcripts. Measured with immunoSEQ multiplex PCR; TCRdb has only the in-frame clones, and not every one. The profile covers about 710,000 clones, with around 15% appearing a single time and less than 0.04% taken by the ten largest. Which antigens these TCRs recognize remains unknown. Material for sequencing was naive CD4+ T cells from blood. The source is a man aged 18 to 35 with type 1 diabetes.

The rearrangement uses TRBV30 and TRBJ2-7; weak D call: TRBD2 (6 bases). This CDR3 is built from 13 residues. Germline V gives CDR1 GTSNPN, CDR2 SVGIG (reference sequence). With 2 bases removed from V and 6 bases from J, the gap between germline ends came to 14 bases. CDR3 coding DNA: TGTGCCTGGAGTTCAAAGGGAGGTGGCGAGCAGTACTTC. It translates to CAWSSKGGGEQYF.

In DNA form, the CDR3 reads TGTGCCAGCAGTCCACAGGGAAGGGGGAAAGATACGCAGTATTTT. Its translation: CASSPQGRGKDTQYF. This chain connects TRBV28 to TRBJ2-3, with D maybe TRBD1 (6 bases). This CDR3 has 15 amino acids. Trimming removed 5 bases at V and 5 bases at J, with 17 bases between. Germline V gene lookup returns CDR1 MDHEN and CDR2 SYDVKM.

V is TRBV29-1 and J is TRBJ2-7; a weak D match, TRBD1 (6 bases). The CDR3 is 13 amino acids. V was clipped by 6 bases and J by 4 bases, with 16 bases between them. The germline gives CDR1 SQVTM, CDR2 ANQGSEA. CDR3 in DNA: TGCAGCGTAGGACTGTCTGGGACATACGAGCAGTACTTC. It encodes CSVGLSGTYEQYF.

The chain recombines TRBV5-5 with TRBJ2-1; either TRBD1 or TRBD2 may fit D (5 bases each). Germline values: CDR1 SGHKS, CDR2 YYEKEE (reference sequence). The CDR3 runs to 16 residues. The germline V and J ends were trimmed by 3 bases and 5 bases, with 18 bases remaining between them. The CDR3: CASSSSWGSRNNEQFF. DNA for the CDR3: TGTGCCAGCAGCTCCTCGTGGGGGTCCCGGAACAATGAGCAGTTCTTC.

This clone was counted only a few times. V usage is TRBV30 and J usage is TRBJ2-1, with no clear D. V lost 2 bases and J lost 9, with 17 bases in between. Germline V gives CDR1 GTSNPN, CDR2 SVGIG (reference sequence). The CDR3 is 14 amino acids. CDR3 sequence reads: CAWSPTTFFGEQFF. The CDR3 nucleotides read TGTGCCTGGAGTCCGACGACATTTTTTGGTGAGCAGTTCTTC.

The gene calls are TRBV15 and TRBJ2-1; no clear D gene. Germline loops: CDR1 LNHNV, CDR2 YYDKDF (reference sequence). Trimming removed 3 bases at V and 13 bases at J, with 13 bases between. This CDR3 is built from 12 residues. The CDR3 DNA follows: TGTGCCACCAGCAGTGGGCCCTCACTCCAGTTCTTC. This translates into CATSSGPSLQFF. Filled out from reference TRBV15 and TRBJ2-1, the complete variable domain reads DAMVIQNPRYQVTQFGKPVTLSCSQTLNHNVMYWYQQKSSQAPKLLFHYYDKDFNNEADTPDNFQSRRPNTSFCFLDIRSPGLGDTAMYLCATSSGPSLQFFGPGTRLTVL.

CDR3 residues: CAISEGPTYEQYF. CDR3 DNA: TGTGCCATCAGTGAGGGTCCCACCTACGAGCAGTACTTC. This chain links TRBV10-3 with TRBJ2-7; D call uncertain. This CDR3 has 13 amino acids. Deletions cut 2 bases from V and 2 bases from J, with 7 bases between. The germline CDR1 and CDR2 sequences are ENHRY and SYGVKD.

This clone has more than one count but fewer than ten. This chain uses TRBV5-1 with TRBJ1-1, with a possible D match to TRBD1 (5 bases). V was trimmed by 2 bases and J by 1 base, leaving 12 bases between them. The CDR3 totals 15 residues. Germline CDR1 SGHRS, CDR2 YFSETQ. The CDR3 spells CASSFTGTANTEAFF. DNA of the CDR3: TGCGCCAGCAGCTTTACCGGGACGGCGAACACTGAAGCTTTCTTT.

This clone has only a few counts. J is TRBJ2-5 and V is TRBV30; D perhaps matches TRBD1 (7 bases). The J call may be wrong; the DNA end is better matched by TRBJ2-7. Germline V gene data show CDR1 as GTSNPN and CDR2 as SVGIG (reference sequence). CDR3 size: 14 residues. CDR3 sequence: CAWSYTGDFYEQYF. The CDR3 DNA follows: TGTGCCTGGAGTTACACAGGGGACTTTTACGAGCAGTACTTC.

The CDR3 DNA is TGTGCCAGTAGTCCCCAGGCTTCCTACGAGCAGTACTTC. Protein sequence: CASSPQASYEQYF. The gene calls are TRBV19 and TRBJ2-7; unclear D gene. The V end was cut by 5 bases, the J end by 1 base, with 9 bases between. Germline-derived CDR1 and CDR2 are LNHDA and SQIVND (reference sequence). The length of the CDR3 is 13 residues.

In this sample, this clone turned up a few times. The rearrangement joins TRBV5-6 to TRBJ2-6, with a weak D call TRBD2 (5 bases). The CDR3 spans 17 residues. Germline V gene data show CDR1 as SGHDT and CDR2 as YYEEEE. V was shortened by 4 bases and J by 0 bases, with 14 bases between the two germline ends. The CDR3 reads CASSLRGPGSGANVLTF. As DNA, the CDR3 is TGTGCCAGCAGCCTCCGGGGTCCTGGCTCTGGGGCCAACGTCCTGACTTTC.

The CDR3 DNA sequence: TGTGCCAGCAGCTCGACAGGGTGGGCTTTCTTT. Its protein is CASSSTGWAFF. J is TRBJ1-1 and V is TRBV13; 7 bases align to TRBD1. Germline trimming cut 4 bases from V and 11 bases from J; bases unmatched to any gene: 4. This CDR3 spans 11 amino acids. Germline loops: CDR1 PRHDT, CDR2 FYEKMQ (reference sequence).

This chain connects TRBV18 to TRBJ2-3, with unresolved D. The CDR3 has 15 residues. In germline, CDR1 is KGHSH, CDR2 LQKENI. The V and J ends lost 0 bases and 2 bases respectively, with 9 bases between them. The CDR3: CASSPPGLNTDTQYF. CDR3 DNA sequence: TGTGCCAGCTCACCACCAGGGCTGAACACAGATACGCAGTATTTT.

This chain uses TRBV15 with TRBJ2-7; TRBD1 aligns across 7 bases. There are 13 residues in the CDR3. V shed 2 bases and J 4 bases; nucleotides not matched to a gene: 2. Germline lookup yields CDR1 LNHNV and CDR2 YYDKDF (reference sequence). This CDR3 is CATSRQTGYEQYF. The CDR3 DNA follows: TGTGCCACCAGCAGACAGACAGGGTACGAGCAGTACTTC.

The chain combines TRBV28 with TRBJ1-2; TRBD1 is a possible D gene (6 bases). The V end lost 4 bases, the J end lost 3 bases, and 12 bases lay between the germline ends. The CDR3 loop spans 14 amino acids. The germline CDR1 and CDR2 sequences are MDHEN and SYDVKM. The DNA of the CDR3 is TGTGCCAGCAGTTCCCTAGGGGGGGACTATGGCTACACCTTC. Amino acids: CASSSLGGDYGYTF.

This clone has more than one count but fewer than ten. The V gene is TRBV4-1, the J gene TRBJ2-4, with 16 bases fitting TRBD2. This CDR3 comprises 18 residues. Germline V gene data show CDR1 as MGHRA and CDR2 as YSYEKL. The V segment lost 3 bases and the J segment 2 bases; nucleotides outside the gene matches: 4. Here the CDR3 reads CASSQGLAGGLTKNIQYF. The CDR3 DNA reads TGCGCCAGCAGCCAGGGACTAGCGGGAGGGCTGACCAAAAACATTCAGTACTTC.

The chain recombines TRBV9 with TRBJ1-2, with 7 bases matching TRBD1. In germline, CDR1 is SGDLS, CDR2 YYNGEE. The CDR3 loop spans 15 amino acids. V was clipped by 4 bases and J by 4 bases; unmatched bases: 10. The CDR3 bases are TGTGCCAGCAGCCTCCGTGGACAGGCACTCTATGGCTACACCTTC. The encoded protein is CASSLRGQALYGYTF.

This clone appeared a few times. The germline gene is not matched at one end of the junction; a read error may be the cause. The rearrangement uses TRBV7-7 and TRBJ2-3; D not certain. Germline CDR1 is SSHAT and CDR2 is FNYEAQ (reference sequence). The CDR3 spans 14 residues. CDR3 DNA sequence: TGTGCTAGCAGCCCACGGAAAGTCTCCGATACGCAGTATTTT. Translation: CASSPRKVSDTQYF.

This clone was found a few times. The J gene is TRBJ1-2, the V gene TRBV6-4; possible D gene TRBD1, 6 bases. The CDR3 consists of 14 residues. The germline V gene encodes CDR1 MRHNA and CDR2 SNTAGT. The V end was cut by 6 bases, the J end by 3 bases, with 14 bases between. The DNA for the CDR3 is TGTGCCAGCAGACAGGGAGTAGGAGACTATGGCTACACCTTC. Protein product: CASRQGVGDYGYTF.

The chain is built from TRBV6-5 and TRBJ1-1, with 10 bases lining up with TRBD1. Germline loops: CDR1 MNHEY, CDR2 SVGAGI. Germline trimming cut 6 bases from V and 0 bases from J; bases unmatched to any gene: 4. The CDR3 length is 15 residues. The CDR3 reads CASRLGQGLNTEAFF. The CDR3, as DNA: TGTGCCAGCAGGCTGGGACAGGGGTTGAACACTGAAGCTTTCTTT.

The rearrangement joins TRBV29-1 to TRBJ1-1, with D possibly matching TRBD1 (6 bases). This CDR3 has 13 residues. Germline V gene data show CDR1 as SQVTM and CDR2 as ANQGSEA. V was shortened by 6 bases and J by 5 bases, with 16 bases between the two germline ends. CDR3 DNA: TGCAGCGTCGCACAGGGTACCCGGACTGAAGCTTTCTTT. This codes for CSVAQGTRTEAFF.

The CDR3 DNA is TGCGCCAGCAGCTTGTACAGACCGGGCACTGAAGCTTTCTTT. Translating it yields CASSLYRPGTEAFF. J is TRBJ1-1 and V is TRBV5-1; D remains unclear. CDR3 length: 14 amino acids. Germline V lookup: CDR1 SGHRS, CDR2 YFSETQ. The V end lost 1 base, the J end lost 4 bases, and 11 bases lay between the germline ends.

The chain uses TRBV28 and TRBJ2-2; 8 bases fit TRBD1. This CDR3 region has 15 residues. J was trimmed by 1 base and V by 4 bases; bases with no gene match: 2. Germline lookup yields CDR1 MDHEN and CDR2 SYDVKM. CDR3 protein: CASSSGQGNTGELFF. The CDR3 bases are TGTGCCAGCAGTTCCGGACAGGGGAACACCGGGGAGCTGTTTTTT.

As for this clone: Other DNA variants within this sample encode the same CDR3. The chain joins TRBV14 to TRBJ2-2; D possibly uses TRBD1 or TRBD2 (5 bases each). CDR1 and CDR2 from the germline V gene are SGHDN and FVKESK. There are 14 residues in the CDR3. The V end lost 0 bases, the J end lost 5 bases, and 7 bases lay between the germline ends. CDR3 residues: CASSQDWGTGELFF. DNA for the CDR3: TGTGCCAGCAGCCAAGATTGGGGGACCGGGGAGCTGTTTTTT.

This chain uses TRBV5-1 with TRBJ2-6; D call uncertain. Germline V gene lookup returns CDR1 SGHRS and CDR2 YFSETQ. Trimming removed 2 bases at V and 0 bases at J, with 0 bases between. The CDR3 spans 13 residues. CDR3 coding DNA: TGCGCCAGCAGCTTCTCTGGGGCCAACGTCCTGACTTTC. Translated, it gives CASSFSGANVLTF.

The chain combines TRBV4-1 with TRBJ2-2, with 9 bases that match TRBD1. Germline assignment: CDR1 MGHRA and CDR2 YSYEKL. CDR3 length: 13 amino acids. With V trimmed by 2 bases and J by 11 bases, 3 bases remained unmatched. CDR3 residues: CASSQPDRGELFF. In DNA form, the CDR3 reads TGCGCCAGCAGCCAACCGGACAGGGGAGAGCTGTTTTTT.

This clone was counted between two and nine times. The V and J genes are TRBV9 and TRBJ2-1; the D gene could be TRBD1 or TRBD2 (5 bases each). Germline V gene sequence: CDR1 SGDLS, CDR2 YYNGEE. The V gene lost 0 bases and the J gene lost 10 bases, with 20 bases spanning the gap. The length of the CDR3 is 16 residues. DNA of the CDR3: TGTGCCAGCAGCGTAGCTGGGGACCGCAACTTTTGGGAGCAGTTCTTC. Translated, it gives CASSVAGDRNFWEQFF.

In its sample, this clone was seen a few times. V is TRBV27 and J is TRBJ2-1, with 9 bases lining up with TRBD1. J lost 2 bases, V lost 6 bases, and 20 bases had no gene match. The CDR3 loop spans 20 amino acids. Germline V gene sequence: CDR1 MNHEY, CDR2 SMNVEV (reference sequence). The CDR3 coding sequence is TGTGCCAGCAGAGAGTGGGGTCGGTGGTTCGGGACAGGGACCTACAATGAGCAGTTCTTC. Protein sequence: CASREWGRWFGTGTYNEQFF.

This clone came up a few times. The V call is TRBV5-4, the J call TRBJ2-5; 12 nucleotides align to TRBD2. The ends lost 0 bases at V and 5 bases at J; junction bases unmatched: 5. The CDR3 spans 16 residues. CDR1 is SGHNT, CDR2 YYREEE, per germline (reference sequence). The CDR3 protein is CASSLGLAGAGETQYF. For the CDR3, the DNA is TGTGCCAGCAGCTTGGGACTAGCGGGAGCAGGGGAGACCCAGTACTTC.